The source of this T cell receptor beta chain is a study of human T cells and chemical hapten exposure. Background on the study: Enrolled patients were predominantly female and had alopecia areata, totalis or universalis.

Time point meaning: patch test 1, 2 weeks after DPC sensitization. Treatment specified: therapeutic diphenylcyclopropenone sensitization with weekly scalp DPC. General study points: Significantly greater numbers of large CDR3 similarity clusters came from expanded TCRs than from controls.

This clonotype was observed at least ten times. Its antigen is undetermined. V was pared by 0 bases and J by 3 bases, with 9 bases between. Germline CDR1 SGHKS, CDR2 YYEKEE (reference sequence). This CDR3 spans 15 amino acids. From the RACE reads, TCRdb called clonotypes with MiXCR, one entry per CDR3 protein. The sample shows around 120,000 distinct CDR3 sequences, roughly an eighth of them seen only once. This TCR was recovered from a man younger than 35 with alopecia areata. Some clones in this sample may be carry-over from other donors' samples. The source material was whole blood, sampled in connection with sensitization to the hapten diphenylcyclopropenone (DPC). The genes are TRBV5-5 and TRBJ2-2; D not resolved. Here the CDR3 DNA reads TGTGCCAGCAGCTTGGCCCCAACAGACACCGGGGAGCTGTTTTTT. The encoded protein is CASSLAPTDTGELFF.